Below are 20 T cell receptor beta chains sequenced from a single sample in a study of cytomegalovirus exposure and HLA in healthy donors. The study ran its PCR with 60 Vbeta and 13 Jbeta primers. Assay: immunoSEQ multiplex PCR; the TCRdb copy retains only in-frame clones and omits some. The sample consists of about 130,000 clones, around three quarters of them appearing once. Specimen: PBMCs. These receptors all stem from a man younger than 45 in good health and CMV-seronegative.

The chain has TRBV7-2 and TRBJ1-2; D call uncertain. V was clipped by 1 base and J by 7 bases, with 7 bases between them. Germline V CDR1 and CDR2: SGHTA, FQGNSA. The CDR3 runs to 12 residues. The CDR3 DNA reads TGTGCCAGCAGCTTAGATCAGCGTGGCTACACCTTC. Translating it yields CASSLDQRGYTF.

The V gene is TRBV27, the J gene TRBJ1-2; D unresolved. Trimming pared 3 bases from V and 6 bases from J, leaving 17 bases between. The germline V gene encodes CDR1 MNHEY and CDR2 SMNVEV (reference sequence). CDR3 length: 15 residues. The CDR3 DNA follows: TGTGCCAGCAGTTTTGTGGCAGGAGAGGGTCATGGCTACACCTTC. The encoded protein is CASSFVAGEGHGYTF.

Worth noting for this clone: Sequence at one end of the junction differs from germline and may be a read error. V usage is TRBV7-9 and J usage is TRBJ2-7; no clear D. Germline V gene lookup returns CDR1 SEHNR and CDR2 FQNEAQ (reference sequence). The CDR3 length is 12 residues. The CDR3 DNA sequence: TGTTCCAGCAGCTTCACTACGTACGAGCAGTACTTC. It codes for CSSSFTTYEQYF. Looking up the rest from reference TRBV7-9 and TRBJ2-7 gives the full variable domain: DTGVSQNPRHKITKRGQNVTFRCDPISEHNRLYWYRQTLGQGPEFLTYFQNEAQLEKSRLLSDRFSAERPKGSFSTLEIQRTEQGDSAMYLCSSSFTTYEQYFGPGTRLTVT.

The CDR3: CASSLNRGLDYSPLHF. CDR3 nucleotide sequence: TGCGCCAGCAGCTTGAACAGGGGGCTTGATTATTCACCCCTCCACTTT. This rearrangement joins TRBV5-1 to TRBJ1-6, with 9 bases aligning to TRBD1. V gave up 1 base and J gave up 8 bases; unmatched junction bases: 7. CDR1 and CDR2 (germline): SGHRS, YFSETQ. This CDR3 is 16 amino acids long.

V gene TRBV12-5 combines with J gene TRBJ1-1, with unresolved D. V lost 1 base and J lost 8, with 5 bases in between. The germline V gene has CDR1 LGHNT and CDR2 FRNRAP. This CDR3 region has 11 residues. CDR3 nucleotide sequence: TGTGCTAGTGGTTTGGCCGTAGAAGCTTTCTTT. Its protein product is CASGLAVEAFF.

This chain links TRBV9 with TRBJ1-2; TRBD1 agrees at 9 bases. The ends lost 3 bases at V and 6 bases at J; junction bases unmatched: 6. The V gene's germline CDR1 is SGDLS and CDR2 YYNGEE. The CDR3 is made up of 14 amino acids. The CDR3 DNA follows: TGTGCCAGCAGCGGACAGGGGGATAGCAATGGCTACACCTTC. The encoded protein is CASSGQGDSNGYTF.

The rearrangement joins TRBV11-2 to TRBJ1-2, with 8 bases identical to TRBD1. The CDR3 is 16 amino acids. Trimming removed 2 bases from V and 1 base from J; junction bases left unmatched: 6. CDR1 is SGHAT, CDR2 FQNNGV, per germline. CDR3 sequence reads: CASSLFRQGFNYGYTF. The CDR3 DNA sequence: TGTGCCAGCAGCTTATTTCGACAGGGGTTTAACTATGGCTACACCTTC.

Worth noting for this clone: At one end, the junction sequence differs from germline, possibly due to a read error. The chain uses TRBV7-8 and TRBJ1-5, with 8 bases aligning to TRBD1. In germline, CDR1 is SGHVS, CDR2 FQNEAQ. The CDR3 loop spans 17 amino acids. The CDR3 nucleotides are TGTGCCAGCAGCTCAACCCGGACAGGGATTGTAGGTCAGCCCCAGAATTTT. This gives the protein CASSSTRTGIVGQPQNF.

V is TRBV28 and J is TRBJ2-3; D unclear. Trimming removed 6 bases from V and 2 bases from J, with 3 bases in between. CDR1 is MDHEN and CDR2 is SYDVKM in the germline V gene. The CDR3 covers 11 residues. The CDR3 DNA sequence: TGTGCCAGCAGCTACACAGATACGCAGTATTTT. It encodes CASSYTDTQYF.

This chain joins TRBV7-8 and TRBJ2-3; 11 nucleotides align to TRBD2. V lost 3 bases, J lost 0 bases, and 8 bases stayed unmatched. CDR1 is SGHVS and CDR2 is FQNEAQ in the germline V gene. The CDR3 is made up of 18 amino acids. CDR3 sequence reads: CASSFLAGGPKSTDTQYF. DNA of the CDR3: TGTGCCAGCAGCTTTCTAGCGGGAGGCCCTAAAAGCACAGATACGCAGTATTTT.

The rearrangement joins TRBV14 to TRBJ1-2; D not certain. The CDR3 has 15 amino acids. Germline V gene lookup returns CDR1 SGHDN and CDR2 FVKESK. Trimming left V 1 base short and J 8 bases short, with 17 bases between. The CDR3: CASSQVGLGSRGYTF. The CDR3 coding sequence is TGTGCCAGCAGCCAAGTAGGCTTAGGTTCGAGGGGCTACACCTTC.

V is TRBV11-2 and J is TRBJ2-7; TRBD2 might be the D (5 bases). Trimming removed 1 base at V and 3 bases at J, with 19 bases between. The CDR3 is 17 residues long. Germline assignment: CDR1 SGHAT and CDR2 FQNNGV. CDR3: CASSLAGYCSVGYEQYF. The CDR3 bases are TGTGCCAGCAGCTTAGCGGGGTACTGCAGCGTCGGCTACGAGCAGTACTTC.

The J gene is TRBJ2-1, the V gene TRBV15; 8 nucleotides match TRBD2. Germline lookup yields CDR1 LNHNV and CDR2 YYDKDF (reference sequence). The CDR3 loop spans 16 amino acids. V gave up 1 base and J gave up 2 bases; unmatched junction bases: 4. For the CDR3, the DNA is TGTGCCACCAGCAGAGGGGGTAGCGGGACCTACAATGAGCAGTTCTTC. As protein: CATSRGGSGTYNEQFF.

The chain is built from TRBV15 and TRBJ2-5; D gene ambiguous. Germline V lookup: CDR1 LNHNV, CDR2 YYDKDF (reference sequence). This CDR3 is built from 19 residues. With 0 bases removed from V and 5 bases from J, the gap between germline ends came to 25 bases. The CDR3 protein is CATSRDLLKLVQPGETQYF. In nucleotides, the CDR3 is TGTGCCACCAGCAGAGATCTTCTCAAATTGGTCCAACCCGGGGAGACCCAGTACTTC.

The chain uses TRBV5-1 and TRBJ1-4, with 9 bases lining up with TRBD1. CDR3 length: 16 residues. The V and J ends lost 4 bases and 5 bases, in that order; junction bases with no gene match: 9. Germline lookup yields CDR1 SGHRS and CDR2 YFSETQ. The CDR3 is CASSQQSGTGNEKLFF. The CDR3 DNA is TGCGCCAGCAGCCAACAGTCCGGGACAGGGAATGAAAAACTGTTTTTT.

V gene TRBV5-1 combines with J gene TRBJ2-3, with 7 bases that match TRBD2. The germline V gene has CDR1 SGHRS and CDR2 YFSETQ. V shed 3 bases, J shed 2 bases, and the junction held 9 bases outside the gene matches. CDR3 length: 16 amino acids. The CDR3, as DNA: TGCGCCAGCAGCTCGCAGGCTAGCGGAAACACAGATACGCAGTATTTT. It codes for CASSSQASGNTDTQYF. Looking up the rest from reference TRBV5-1 and TRBJ2-3 gives the full variable domain: KAGVTQTPRYLIKTRGQQVTLSCSPISGHRSVSWYQQTPGQGLQFLFEYFSETQRNKGNFPGRFSGRQFSNSRSEMNVSTLELGDSALYLCASSSQASGNTDTQYFGPGTRLTVL.

The genes are TRBV10-3 and TRBJ2-5; 10 nucleotides align to TRBD2. Looked up from germline, CDR1 is ENHRY and CDR2 is SYGVKD. CDR3 size: 16 residues. Trimming removed 0 bases from V and 4 bases from J; junction bases left unmatched: 5. The CDR3 nucleotides read TGTGCCATCAGTGAGTCGGCTAGCGGGAGTGGAGAGACCCAGTACTTC. It specifies CAISESASGSGETQYF.

V and J are TRBV5-1 and TRBJ2-7; a possible D gene is TRBD2 (7 bases). CDR1 SGHRS and CDR2 YFSETQ come from the germline V gene. Trimming left V 4 bases short and J 2 bases short, with 16 bases between. This CDR3 is built from 15 residues. CDR3: CASSPLGGAPYEQYF. In nucleotides, the CDR3 is TGCGCCAGCAGCCCGCTAGGGGGGGCTCCCTACGAGCAGTACTTC.

The V gene is TRBV7-9, the J gene TRBJ1-1, with TRBD1 matching 10 bases. The V gene end was trimmed by 1 base and the J gene end by 6 bases; junction bases not matched to a gene: 2. The length of the CDR3 is 14 residues. Germline V lookup: CDR1 SEHNR, CDR2 FQNEAQ (reference sequence). The DNA for the CDR3 is TGTGCCAGCAGCTTAGAGGGACAGGGGTCTGAAGCTTTCTTT. Amino acids: CASSLEGQGSEAFF.

This chain links TRBV27 with TRBJ2-1; tentative D call: TRBD2 (5 bases). The CDR3 spans 15 residues. CDR1 is MNHEY and CDR2 is SMNVEV in the germline V gene (reference sequence). The V end was cut by 4 bases, the J end by 1 base, with 11 bases between. This CDR3 reads CASSSLGSSYNEQFF. Here the CDR3 DNA reads TGTGCCAGCAGTTCCCTGGGGAGTTCCTACAATGAGCAGTTCTTC.